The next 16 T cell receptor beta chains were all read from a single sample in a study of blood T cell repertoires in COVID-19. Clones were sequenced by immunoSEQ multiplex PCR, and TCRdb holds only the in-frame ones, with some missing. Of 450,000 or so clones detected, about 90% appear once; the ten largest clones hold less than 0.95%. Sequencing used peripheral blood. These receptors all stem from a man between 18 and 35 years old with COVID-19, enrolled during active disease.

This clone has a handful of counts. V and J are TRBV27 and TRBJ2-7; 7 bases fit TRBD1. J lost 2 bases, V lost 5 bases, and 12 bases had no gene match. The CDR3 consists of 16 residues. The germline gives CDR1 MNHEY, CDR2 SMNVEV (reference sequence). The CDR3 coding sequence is TGTGCCAGCAGTCCACTCCCGACAGGGACCCCCTACGAGCAGTACTTC. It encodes CASSPLPTGTPYEQYF.

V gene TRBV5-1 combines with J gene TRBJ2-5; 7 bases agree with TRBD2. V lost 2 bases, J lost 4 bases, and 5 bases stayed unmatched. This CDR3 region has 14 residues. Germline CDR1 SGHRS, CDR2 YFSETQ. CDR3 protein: CASSFPGGGETQYF. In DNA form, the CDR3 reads TGCGCCAGCAGCTTCCCGGGAGGCGGAGAGACCCAGTACTTC.

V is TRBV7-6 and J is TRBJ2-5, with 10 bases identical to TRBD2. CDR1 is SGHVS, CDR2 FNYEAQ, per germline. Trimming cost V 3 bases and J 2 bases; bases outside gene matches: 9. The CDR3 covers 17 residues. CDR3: CASSLVSSGGPQETQYF. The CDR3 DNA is TGTGCCAGCAGCTTGGTGTCTAGCGGGGGTCCTCAAGAGACCCAGTACTTC.

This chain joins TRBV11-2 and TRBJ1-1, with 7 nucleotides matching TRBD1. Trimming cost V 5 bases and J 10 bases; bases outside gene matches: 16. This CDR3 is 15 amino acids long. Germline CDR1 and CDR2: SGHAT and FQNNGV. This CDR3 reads CASSLGRQGQRRAFF. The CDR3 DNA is TGTGCCAGCAGCCTGGGGCGACAGGGCCAAAGGAGAGCTTTCTTT.

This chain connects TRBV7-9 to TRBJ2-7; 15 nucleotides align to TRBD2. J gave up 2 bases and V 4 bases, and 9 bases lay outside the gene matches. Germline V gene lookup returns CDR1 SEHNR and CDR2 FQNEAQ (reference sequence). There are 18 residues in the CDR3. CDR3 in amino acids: CASSSSGLAGGLAYEQYF. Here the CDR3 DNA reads TGTGCCAGCAGCTCGTCCGGACTAGCGGGGGGGCTTGCCTACGAGCAGTACTTC.

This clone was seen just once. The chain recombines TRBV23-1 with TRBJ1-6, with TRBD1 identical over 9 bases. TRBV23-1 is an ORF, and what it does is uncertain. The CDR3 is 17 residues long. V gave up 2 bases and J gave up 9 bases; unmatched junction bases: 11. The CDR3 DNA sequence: TGCGCCAGCAGTCAAAACCCGGGACAGGGTAGGAGTTCACCCCTCCACTTT. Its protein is CASSQNPGQGRSSPLHF.

The chain's CDR3 is CASSLGGAGGELFF. CDR3 nucleotides: TGTGCCAGCAGCCTGGGCGGGGCAGGCGGGGAGCTGTTTTTT. The gene calls are TRBV28 and TRBJ2-2, with a tentative D call TRBD2 (6 bases). Trimming removed 6 bases from V and 7 bases from J, with 15 bases in between. Germline assignment: CDR1 MDHEN and CDR2 SYDVKM. The CDR3 sequence is 14 residues long.

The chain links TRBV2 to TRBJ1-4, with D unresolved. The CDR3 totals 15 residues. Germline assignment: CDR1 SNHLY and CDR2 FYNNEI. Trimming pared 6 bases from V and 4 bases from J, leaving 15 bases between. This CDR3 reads CASRRAADVNEKLFF. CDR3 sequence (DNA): TGTGCCAGCAGGAGAGCGGCAGACGTTAATGAAAAACTGTTTTTT.

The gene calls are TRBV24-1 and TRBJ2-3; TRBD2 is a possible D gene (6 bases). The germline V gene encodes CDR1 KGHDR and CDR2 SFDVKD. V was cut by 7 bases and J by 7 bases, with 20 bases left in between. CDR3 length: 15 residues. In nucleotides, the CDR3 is TGTGCCACCAGCTCCCTGGCGGAGGGGTCGAATACGCAGTATTTT. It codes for CATSSLAEGSNTQYF.

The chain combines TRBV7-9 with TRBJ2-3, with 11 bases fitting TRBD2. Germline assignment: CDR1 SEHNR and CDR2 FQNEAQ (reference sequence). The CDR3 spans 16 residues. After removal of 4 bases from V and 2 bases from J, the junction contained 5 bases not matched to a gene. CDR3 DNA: TGTGCCAGCAGCTCCGGACTAGCGGGCCACACAGATACGCAGTATTTT. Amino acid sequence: CASSSGLAGHTDTQYF.

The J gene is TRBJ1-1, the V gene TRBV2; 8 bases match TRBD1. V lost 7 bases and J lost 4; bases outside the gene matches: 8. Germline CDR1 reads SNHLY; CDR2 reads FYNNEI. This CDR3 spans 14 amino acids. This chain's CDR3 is CASNPGTGSTEAFF. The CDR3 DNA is TGTGCCAGCAATCCCGGGACAGGAAGCACTGAAGCTTTCTTT.

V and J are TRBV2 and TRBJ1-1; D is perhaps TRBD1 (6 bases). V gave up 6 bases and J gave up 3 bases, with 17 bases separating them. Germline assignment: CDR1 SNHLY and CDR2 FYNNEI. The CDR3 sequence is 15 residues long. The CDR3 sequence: CASSVEGGSDTEAFF. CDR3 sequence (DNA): TGTGCCAGCAGCGTAGAAGGGGGTTCCGACACTGAAGCTTTCTTT.

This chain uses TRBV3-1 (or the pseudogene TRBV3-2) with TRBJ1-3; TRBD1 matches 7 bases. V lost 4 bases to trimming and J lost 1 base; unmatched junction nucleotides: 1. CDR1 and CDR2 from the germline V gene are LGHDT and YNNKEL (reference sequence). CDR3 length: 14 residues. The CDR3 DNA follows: TGTGCCAGCAGCCCGGGACAGTCTGGAAACACCATATATTTT. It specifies CASSPGQSGNTIYF.

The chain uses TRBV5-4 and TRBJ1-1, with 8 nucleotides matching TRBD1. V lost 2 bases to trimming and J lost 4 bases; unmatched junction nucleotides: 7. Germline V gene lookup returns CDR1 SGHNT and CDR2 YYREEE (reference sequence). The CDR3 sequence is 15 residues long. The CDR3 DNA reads TGTGCCAGCAGCTTAGCGCAAACAGGGGGCACTGAAGCTTTCTTT. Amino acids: CASSLAQTGGTEAFF.

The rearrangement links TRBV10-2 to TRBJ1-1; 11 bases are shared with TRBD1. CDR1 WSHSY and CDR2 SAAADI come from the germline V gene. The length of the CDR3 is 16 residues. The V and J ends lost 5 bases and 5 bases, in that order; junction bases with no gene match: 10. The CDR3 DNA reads TGCGCCAGCAGTTTTCGGACAGGGGGCCTTAGGACTGAAGCTTTCTTT. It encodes CASSFRTGGLRTEAFF.

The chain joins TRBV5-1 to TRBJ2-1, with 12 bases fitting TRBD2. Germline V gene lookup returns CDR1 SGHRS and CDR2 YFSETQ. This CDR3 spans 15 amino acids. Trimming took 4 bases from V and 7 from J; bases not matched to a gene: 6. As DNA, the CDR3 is TGCGCCAGCAGCACCGGGACTAGCGGGTTTAATGAGCAGTTCTTC. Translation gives CASSTGTSGFNEQFF. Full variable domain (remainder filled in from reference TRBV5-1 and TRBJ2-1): KAGVTQTPRYLIKTRGQQVTLSCSPISGHRSVSWYQQTPGQGLQFLFEYFSETQRNKGNFPGRFSGRQFSNSRSEMNVSTLELGDSALYLCASSTGTSGFNEQFFGPGTRLTVL.